The 30 T cell receptor beta chains presented below share a single source sample, sequenced in a study of cytomegalovirus exposure and HLA in healthy donors (dated by TCRdb to about 2017). The protocol used for the library was the immunoSEQ multiplex PCR assay. A mixture of 60 forward primers for TCR Vbeta segments and 13 reverse primers for TCR Jbeta segments was used in the multiplex PCR. What TCRdb holds here is the immuneACCESS table cut down to in-frame rearrangements. Part of the clones is not present; checked against another copy, under half of the missing clones reflect an unresolved V gene, and the others are unexplained. In this sample the table shows 110,000 to 150,000 clones, 82% of which occur a single time. Around 3.7% of the sample comes from the top ten. Sample: PBMCs. The source of these receptors is a male donor in good health and CMV-seronegative.

The gene calls are TRBV9 and TRBJ2-2, with 8 bases matching TRBD2. CDR3 size: 17 residues. Germline V gives CDR1 SGDLS, CDR2 YYNGEE. V shed 2 bases, J shed 4 bases, and the junction held 10 bases outside the gene matches. In DNA, the CDR3 is TGTGCCAGCAGCGTTGGGAGCACTAGCGGACCCACCGGGGAGCTGTTTTTT. This encodes CASSVGSTSGPTGELFF.

The chain employs TRBV5-1 and TRBJ1-1, with 8 bases that match TRBD1. Trimming at V came to 0 bases and at J to 3 bases, leaving 1 base not matched to a gene. This CDR3 spans 14 amino acids. Germline loops: CDR1 SGHRS, CDR2 YFSETQ. CDR3 sequence reads: CASSLAGQDTEAFF. CDR3 DNA: TGCGCCAGCAGCTTGGCGGGACAGGACACTGAAGCTTTCTTT.

The rearrangement links TRBV28 to TRBJ1-4; D perhaps matches TRBD1 (5 bases). Per germline, CDR1 MDHEN and CDR2 SYDVKM. V lost 4 bases and J lost 1, with 10 bases in between. This CDR3 contains 15 residues. CDR3 amino acids: CASSSWTRTNEKLFF. In DNA form, the CDR3 reads TGTGCCAGCAGTTCGTGGACACGAACTAATGAAAAACTGTTTTTT.

This clone was seen a single time. This same CDR3 is encoded by further DNA sequences in the sample. This chain links TRBV6-5 with TRBJ1-2; 8 positions match TRBD1. There are 14 residues in the CDR3. Germline loops: CDR1 MNHEY, CDR2 SVGAGI. Trimming removed 2 bases from V and 2 bases from J; junction bases left unmatched: 1. This CDR3 is CASSYGQGNYGYTF. CDR3 nucleotide sequence: TGTGCCAGCAGTTACGGACAGGGCAACTATGGCTACACCTTC.

In the case of this clone: At one end, the junction sequence differs from germline, possibly due to a read error. The sample carries other DNA sequences with the same CDR3. This chain uses TRBV6-5 with TRBJ1-5; 7 bases match TRBD1. The germline V gene has CDR1 MNHEY and CDR2 SVGAGI. The CDR3 loop spans 15 amino acids. The CDR3 sequence: CASSSQEGANQPQHF. The CDR3 nucleotides are TGTGCCAGCAGCTCTCAGGAGGGGGCGAATCAACCCCAGCATTTT.

The genes are TRBV7-9 and TRBJ1-1; D gene uncertain. CDR1 and CDR2 (germline): SEHNR, FQNEAQ (reference sequence). The ends were cut back, 7 bases at V and 4 bases at J, with 13 bases in the middle. The CDR3 consists of 13 residues. The CDR3 nucleotides are TGTGCCAGCACCCTTGGGCCTGGCACTGAAGCTTTCTTT. This translates into CASTLGPGTEAFF.

The chain carries TRBV27 and TRBJ2-3; TRBD1 is a possible D gene (6 bases). V was pared by 0 bases and J by 5 bases, with 15 bases between. Germline V gives CDR1 MNHEY, CDR2 SMNVEV (reference sequence). The CDR3 runs 16 residues. CDR3 DNA sequence: TGTGCCAGCAGTTTATCGTACAGGGAGTTTAGAGATACGCAGTATTTT. It translates to CASSLSYREFRDTQYF.

The rearrangement uses TRBV2 and TRBJ2-1, with D perhaps TRBD2 (7 bases). CDR1 and CDR2 (germline): SNHLY, FYNNEI. The CDR3 is made up of 19 amino acids. V lost 1 base, J lost 4 bases, and 23 bases lay in between. The CDR3 DNA reads as TGTGCCAGCAGTGAAGAAGGAAGGGGGGGGTTGGGGCCTTACAATGAGCAGTTCTTC. This codes for CASSEEGRGGLGPYNEQFF.

The genes are TRBV21-1 and TRBJ2-7; TRBD2 is the table's D call and was not checked against the DNA. TRBV21-1 is annotated as a pseudogene. The CDR3 is 14 amino acids. The CDR3 spells CASTRLAGKYEQYF. The CDR3 DNA follows: TGTGCCAGCACCCGACTAGCGGGAAAGTACGAGCAGTACTTC.

The chain uses TRBV5-8 and TRBJ1-2, with a tentative D call TRBD1 (6 bases). Trimming pared 3 bases from V and 3 bases from J, leaving 15 bases between. The germline gives CDR1 SGHTS, CDR2 YDEGEE. The CDR3 runs to 15 residues. CDR3 protein: CASSSLLTGYYGYTF. DNA for the CDR3: TGTGCCAGCAGCTCCCTCTTGACAGGCTACTATGGCTACACCTTC.

V gene TRBV5-1 combines with J gene TRBJ2-3; weak D call: TRBD2 (5 bases). Germline V gene sequence: CDR1 SGHRS, CDR2 YFSETQ. V was pared by 4 bases and J by 0 bases, with 9 bases between. The CDR3 length is 14 residues. This CDR3 is CASSGAASTDTQYF. CDR3 sequence (DNA): TGCGCCAGCAGCGGAGCGGCCAGCACAGATACGCAGTATTTT. The variable domain in full, with the rest retrieved from reference TRBV5-1 and TRBJ2-3, is KAGVTQTPRYLIKTRGQQVTLSCSPISGHRSVSWYQQTPGQGLQFLFEYFSETQRNKGNFPGRFSGRQFSNSRSEMNVSTLELGDSALYLCASSGAASTDTQYFGPGTRLTVL.

The chain couples TRBV9 to TRBJ2-3, with 16 positions matching TRBD2. The CDR3 is made up of 18 amino acids. With 2 bases clipped from V and 3 bases from J, the junction kept 6 bases outside the gene matches. The germline gives CDR1 SGDLS, CDR2 YYNGEE. CDR3 protein: CASSVWGLAGGVTDTQYF. For the CDR3, the DNA is TGTGCCAGCAGCGTGTGGGGACTAGCGGGGGGGGTGACAGATACGCAGTATTTT.

V is TRBV5-4 and J is TRBJ2-7, with 9 positions matching TRBD1. The V gene's germline CDR1 is SGHNT and CDR2 YYREEE (reference sequence). This CDR3 contains 16 residues. The V segment lost 4 bases and the J segment 3 bases; nucleotides outside the gene matches: 11. CDR3 amino acids: CASSTGQGPIVYEQYF. DNA for the CDR3: TGTGCCAGCAGCACGGGACAGGGACCCATAGTCTACGAGCAGTACTTC.

The chain couples TRBV5-1 to TRBJ2-5; D not resolved. V was shortened by 3 bases and J by 2 bases, with 8 bases between the two germline ends. Germline loops: CDR1 SGHRS, CDR2 YFSETQ. This CDR3 is built from 13 residues. DNA for the CDR3: TGCGCCAGCAGCTCCGTACTTCAAGAGACCCAGTACTTC. This encodes CASSSVLQETQYF.

The V and J genes are TRBV5-6 and TRBJ2-1, with 7 bases identical to TRBD2. This CDR3 region has 16 residues. With 8 bases clipped from V and 4 bases from J, the junction kept 15 bases outside the gene matches. Germline CDR1 reads SGHDT; CDR2 reads YYEEEE. CDR3 sequence reads: CASEGPLGGVYNEQFF. The CDR3 DNA reads TGTGCCAGTGAAGGCCCCTTGGGGGGGGTATACAATGAGCAGTTCTTC.

The rearrangement uses TRBV4-1 and TRBJ1-6; TRBD1 agrees at 7 bases. V was pared by 3 bases and J by 5 bases, with 4 bases of the junction left unmatched. The CDR3 is 15 residues long. The germline gives CDR1 MGHRA, CDR2 YSYEKL. The CDR3 DNA is TGCGCCAGCAGCCATGCCGGGACAGATAATTCACCCCTCCACTTT. Protein sequence: CASSHAGTDNSPLHF.

V usage is TRBV19 and J usage is TRBJ1-5, with 8 bases that match TRBD1. CDR3 size: 16 residues. Germline CDR1 and CDR2: LNHDA and SQIVND (reference sequence). J lost 6 bases, V lost 3 bases, and 10 bases had no gene match. In DNA, the CDR3 is TGTGCCAGTAGTATGTCAAGGACAGGGCGGGCTCAGCCCCAGCATTTT. As protein: CASSMSRTGRAQPQHF.

The chain links TRBV5-1 to TRBJ2-7; 10 bases align to TRBD2. V dropped 4 bases and J dropped 3; count of bases not matched to a gene: 10. Germline CDR1 and CDR2: SGHRS and YFSETQ. The CDR3 totals 16 residues. The CDR3 sequence: CASSPGLAGAIYEQYF. The CDR3 DNA reads TGCGCCAGCAGCCCTGGGCTAGCGGGGGCTATCTACGAGCAGTACTTC. Filled out from reference TRBV5-1 and TRBJ2-7, the complete variable domain reads KAGVTQTPRYLIKTRGQQVTLSCSPISGHRSVSWYQQTPGQGLQFLFEYFSETQRNKGNFPGRFSGRQFSNSRSEMNVSTLELGDSALYLCASSPGLAGAIYEQYFGPGTRLTVT.

The chain is built from TRBV30 and TRBJ1-5; D is ambiguous. The V and J ends lost 2 bases and 3 bases respectively, with 8 bases between them. The CDR3 length is 13 residues. Germline V gives CDR1 GTSNPN, CDR2 SVGIG (reference sequence). CDR3 in amino acids: CAWSYSLNQPQHF. The CDR3 nucleotides are TGTGCCTGGAGTTACAGTCTCAATCAGCCCCAGCATTTT.

J is TRBJ1-5 and V is TRBV4-1; D is ambiguous. Trimming pared 1 base from V and 0 bases from J, leaving 7 bases between. CDR1 is MGHRA, CDR2 YSYEKL, per germline. This CDR3 is built from 15 residues. The CDR3 loop is CASSQAGYSNQPQHF. The CDR3 DNA sequence: TGCGCCAGCAGCCAAGCCGGTTATAGCAATCAGCCCCAGCATTTT.

The rearrangement links TRBV6-5 to TRBJ1-2; D is uncertain. V dropped 5 bases and J dropped 8 bases, with 6 bases sitting between them. Germline CDR1 and CDR2: MNHEY and SVGAGI. This CDR3 has 10 residues. The CDR3: CASSAGGYTF. The DNA for the CDR3 is TGTGCCAGCAGTGCGGGGGGCTACACCTTC.

The chain employs TRBV4-2 and TRBJ2-7, with 8 bases lining up with TRBD2. After removal of 1 base from V and 0 bases from J, the junction contained 8 bases not matched to a gene. This CDR3 contains 17 residues. Germline CDR1 is LGHNA and CDR2 is YNFKEQ. In DNA, the CDR3 is TGTGCCAGCAGCCAAGTTCCAGCGGGAGCGATCTCCTACGAGCAGTACTTC. This encodes CASSQVPAGAISYEQYF.

V usage is TRBV4-3 and J usage is TRBJ1-1; a weak D match, TRBD1 (6 bases). The CDR3 consists of 13 residues. The ends were cut back, 3 bases at V and 6 bases at J, with 11 bases in the middle. In germline, CDR1 is LGHNA, CDR2 YSLEER. CDR3 nucleotides: TGCGCCAGCAGCCAGGAAGAGGGGGCTGAAGCTTTCTTT. Its protein product is CASSQEEGAEAFF.

The genes are TRBV2 and TRBJ1-2; D ambiguous. CDR1 is SNHLY, CDR2 FYNNEI, per germline. The CDR3 runs to 14 residues. The V end lost 6 bases, the J end lost 0 bases, and 11 bases lay between the germline ends. The CDR3 DNA is TGTGCCAGCAGCCAGACCGGAGCTAACTATGGCTACACCTTC. Its protein product is CASSQTGANYGYTF.

This chain's CDR3 is CASSQDWGRGGKLFF. The CDR3 DNA reads as TGTGCCAGCAGCCAAGATTGGGGGAGGGGCGGAAAACTGTTTTTT. The chain joins TRBV14 to TRBJ1-4; TRBD1 is a possible D gene (5 bases). The CDR3 length is 15 residues. V lost 0 bases and J lost 10, with 15 bases in between. The germline V gene encodes CDR1 SGHDN and CDR2 FVKESK.

This clone was found a few times. CDR3 in amino acids: CASTGRGVTDTQYF. Here the CDR3 DNA reads TGTGCCAGCACAGGACGGGGGGTCACAGATACGCAGTATTTT. The rearrangement links TRBV6-5 to TRBJ2-3; 7 bases line up with TRBD2. CDR3 length equals 14 residues. V was clipped by 7 bases and J by 2 bases; unmatched bases: 6. The germline gives CDR1 MNHEY, CDR2 SVGAGI.

J is TRBJ1-5 and V is TRBV7-9; 7 nucleotides align to TRBD1. CDR1 is SEHNR, CDR2 FQNEAQ, per germline (reference sequence). The ends lost 4 bases at V and 1 base at J; junction bases unmatched: 16. The CDR3 sequence is 19 residues long. The CDR3 spells CASSSTGKGEMISNQPQHF. In DNA, the CDR3 is TGTGCCAGCAGCTCGACAGGGAAGGGGGAAATGATAAGCAATCAGCCCCAGCATTTT.

This clone was recorded a few times. The rearrangement joins TRBV7-2 to TRBJ2-1; D perhaps matches TRBD2 (5 bases). The CDR3 has 14 residues. V was clipped by 5 bases and J by 5 bases, with 13 bases between them. Germline V CDR1 and CDR2: SGHTA, FQGNSA. CDR3: CASSPSTIHNEQFF. CDR3 bases: TGTGCCAGCAGCCCCTCGACTATCCACAATGAGCAGTTCTTC.

This clone was seen only once. The chain uses TRBV5-1 and TRBJ2-5, with D maybe TRBD1 (7 bases). The DNA end favors TRBJ2-7, so the J call may be wrong. CDR3 size: 16 residues. CDR1 and CDR2 from the germline V gene are SGHRS and YFSETQ. CDR3 amino acids: CASSPGGRGDAYEQYF. The DNA for the CDR3 is TGCGCCAGCAGCCCAGGTGGCAGGGGGGATGCCTACGAGCAGTACTTC.

The gene calls are TRBV21-1 and TRBJ1-5. TRBV21-1 is noted as a pseudogene. There are 11 residues in the CDR3. The CDR3 sequence: CASRCNQPQHF. CDR3 coding DNA: TGTGCCAGCCGTTGCAATCAGCCCCAGCATTTT.